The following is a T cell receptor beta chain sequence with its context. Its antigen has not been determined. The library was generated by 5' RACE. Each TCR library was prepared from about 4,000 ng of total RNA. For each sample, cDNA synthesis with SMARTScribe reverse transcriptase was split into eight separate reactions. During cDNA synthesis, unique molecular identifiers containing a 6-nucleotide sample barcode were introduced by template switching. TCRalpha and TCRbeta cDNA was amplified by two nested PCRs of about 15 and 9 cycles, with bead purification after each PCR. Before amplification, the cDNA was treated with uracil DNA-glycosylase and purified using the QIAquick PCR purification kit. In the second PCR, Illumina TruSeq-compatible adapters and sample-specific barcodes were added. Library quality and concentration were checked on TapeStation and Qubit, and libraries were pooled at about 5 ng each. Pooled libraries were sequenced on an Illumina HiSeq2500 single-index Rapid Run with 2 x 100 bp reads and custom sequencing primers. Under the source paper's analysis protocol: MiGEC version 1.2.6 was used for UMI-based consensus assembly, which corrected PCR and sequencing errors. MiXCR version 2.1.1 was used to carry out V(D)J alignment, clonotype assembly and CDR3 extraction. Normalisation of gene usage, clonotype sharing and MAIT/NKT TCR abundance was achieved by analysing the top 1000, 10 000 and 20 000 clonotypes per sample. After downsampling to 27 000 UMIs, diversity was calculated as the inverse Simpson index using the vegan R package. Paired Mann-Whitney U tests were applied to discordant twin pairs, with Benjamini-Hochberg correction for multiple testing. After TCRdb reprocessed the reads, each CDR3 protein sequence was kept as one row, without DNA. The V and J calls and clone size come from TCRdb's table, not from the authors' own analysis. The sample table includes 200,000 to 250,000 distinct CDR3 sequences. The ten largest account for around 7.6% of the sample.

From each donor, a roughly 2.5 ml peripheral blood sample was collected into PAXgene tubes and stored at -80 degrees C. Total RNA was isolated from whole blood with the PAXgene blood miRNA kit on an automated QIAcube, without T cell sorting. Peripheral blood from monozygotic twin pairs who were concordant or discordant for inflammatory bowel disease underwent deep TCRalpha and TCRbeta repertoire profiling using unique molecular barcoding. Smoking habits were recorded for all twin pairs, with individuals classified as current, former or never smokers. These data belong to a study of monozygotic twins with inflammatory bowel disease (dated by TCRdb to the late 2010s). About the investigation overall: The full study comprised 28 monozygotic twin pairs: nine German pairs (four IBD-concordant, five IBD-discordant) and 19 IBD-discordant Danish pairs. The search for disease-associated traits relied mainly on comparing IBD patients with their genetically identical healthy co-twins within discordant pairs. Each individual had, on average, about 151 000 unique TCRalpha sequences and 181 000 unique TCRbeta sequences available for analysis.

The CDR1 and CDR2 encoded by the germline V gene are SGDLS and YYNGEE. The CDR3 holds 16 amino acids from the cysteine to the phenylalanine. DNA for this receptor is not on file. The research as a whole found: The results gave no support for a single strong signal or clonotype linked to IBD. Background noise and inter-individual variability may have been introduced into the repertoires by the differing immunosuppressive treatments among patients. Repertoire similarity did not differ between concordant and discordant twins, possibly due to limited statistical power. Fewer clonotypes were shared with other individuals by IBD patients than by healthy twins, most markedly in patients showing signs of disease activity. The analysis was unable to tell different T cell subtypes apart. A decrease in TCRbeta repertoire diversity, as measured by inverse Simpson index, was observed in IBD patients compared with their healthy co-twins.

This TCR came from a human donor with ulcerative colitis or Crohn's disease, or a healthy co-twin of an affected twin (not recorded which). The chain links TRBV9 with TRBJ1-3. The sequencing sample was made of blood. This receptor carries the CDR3 CASSVGLLASGNTIYF.